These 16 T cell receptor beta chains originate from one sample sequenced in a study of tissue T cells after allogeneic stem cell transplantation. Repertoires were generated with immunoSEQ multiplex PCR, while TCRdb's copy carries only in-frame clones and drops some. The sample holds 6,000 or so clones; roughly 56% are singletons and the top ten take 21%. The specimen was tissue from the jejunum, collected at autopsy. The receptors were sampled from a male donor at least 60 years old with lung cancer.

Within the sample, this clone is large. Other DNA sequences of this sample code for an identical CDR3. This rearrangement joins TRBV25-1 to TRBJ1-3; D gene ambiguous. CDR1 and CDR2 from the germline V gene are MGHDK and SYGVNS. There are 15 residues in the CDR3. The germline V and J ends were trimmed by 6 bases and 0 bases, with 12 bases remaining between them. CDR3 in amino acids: CASSEGGNSGNTIYF. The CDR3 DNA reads TGTGCCAGCAGCGAGGGTGGAAACTCTGGAAACACCATATATTTT.

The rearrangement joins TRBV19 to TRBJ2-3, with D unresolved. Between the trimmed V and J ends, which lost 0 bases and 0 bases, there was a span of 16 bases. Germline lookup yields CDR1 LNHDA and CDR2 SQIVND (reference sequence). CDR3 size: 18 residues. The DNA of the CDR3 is TGTGCCAGTAGTATAGATGGACCTTCAGACGTTAGCACAGATACGCAGTATTTT. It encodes CASSIDGPSDVSTDTQYF.

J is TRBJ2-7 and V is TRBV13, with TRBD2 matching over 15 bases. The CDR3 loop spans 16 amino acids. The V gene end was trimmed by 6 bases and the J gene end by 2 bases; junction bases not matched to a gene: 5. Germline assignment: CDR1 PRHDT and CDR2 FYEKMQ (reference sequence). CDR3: CASSSRTSGRAYEQYF. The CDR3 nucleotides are TGTGCCAGCAGTTCTAGGACTAGCGGGAGGGCCTACGAGCAGTACTTC.

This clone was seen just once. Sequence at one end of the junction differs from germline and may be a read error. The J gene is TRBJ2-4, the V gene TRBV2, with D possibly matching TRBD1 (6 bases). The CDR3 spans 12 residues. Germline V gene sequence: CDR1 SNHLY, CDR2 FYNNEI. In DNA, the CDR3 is TGTGCCAGCATTACGACAGGCTCCATTCTGAACTTC. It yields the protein CASITTGSILNF.

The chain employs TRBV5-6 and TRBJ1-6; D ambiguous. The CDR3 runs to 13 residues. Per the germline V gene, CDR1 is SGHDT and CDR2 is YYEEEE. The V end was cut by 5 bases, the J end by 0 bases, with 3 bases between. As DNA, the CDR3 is TGTGCCAGCAGGAGCTCCTATAATTCACCCCTCCACTTT. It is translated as CASRSSYNSPLHF.

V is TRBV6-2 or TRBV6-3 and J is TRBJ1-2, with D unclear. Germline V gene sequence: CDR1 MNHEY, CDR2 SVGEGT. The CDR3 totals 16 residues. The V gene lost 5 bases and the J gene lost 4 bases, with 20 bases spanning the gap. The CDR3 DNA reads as TGTGCCAGCAGTCAAACATTCGGGCTCGTGGGCTATGGCTACACCTTC. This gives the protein CASSQTFGLVGYGYTF.

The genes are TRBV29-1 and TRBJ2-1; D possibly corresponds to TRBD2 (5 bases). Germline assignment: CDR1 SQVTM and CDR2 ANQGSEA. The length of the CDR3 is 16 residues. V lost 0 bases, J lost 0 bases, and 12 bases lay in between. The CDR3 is CSVEDQERSSYNEQFF. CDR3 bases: TGCAGCGTTGAAGATCAGGAGCGGAGCTCCTACAATGAGCAGTTCTTC.

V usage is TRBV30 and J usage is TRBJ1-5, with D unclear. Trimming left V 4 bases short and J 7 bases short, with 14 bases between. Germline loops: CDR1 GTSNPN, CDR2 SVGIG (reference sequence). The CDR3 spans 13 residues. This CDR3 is CAWTRERWQPQHF. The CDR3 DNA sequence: TGTGCCTGGACTAGGGAAAGGTGGCAGCCCCAGCATTTT.

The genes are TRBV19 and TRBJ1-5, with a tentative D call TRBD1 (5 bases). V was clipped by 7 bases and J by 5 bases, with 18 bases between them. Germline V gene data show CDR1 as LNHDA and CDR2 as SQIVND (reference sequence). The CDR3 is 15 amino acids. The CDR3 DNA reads TGTGCCAGTACCTCCGGGGCAGGGAGACATCAGCCCCAGCATTTT. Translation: CASTSGAGRHQPQHF.

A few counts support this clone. CDR3 DNA sequence: TGCGCCAGCAGCCTAGAGGGGCGGTCCGATGGCTACACCTTC. Amino acids: CASSLEGRSDGYTF. The chain couples TRBV4-3 to TRBJ1-2, with D possibly TRBD1 on 5 matching bases. The V gene lost 4 bases and the J gene lost 6 bases, with 15 bases spanning the gap. CDR1 LGHNA and CDR2 YSLEER come from the germline V gene. CDR3 length: 14 amino acids.

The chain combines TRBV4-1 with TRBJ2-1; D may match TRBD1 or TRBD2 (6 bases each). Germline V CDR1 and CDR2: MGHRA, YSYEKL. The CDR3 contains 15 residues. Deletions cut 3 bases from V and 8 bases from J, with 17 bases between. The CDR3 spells CASSHGVSGAYEQFF. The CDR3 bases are TGCGCCAGCAGCCATGGGGTCTCGGGGGCGTATGAGCAGTTCTTC.

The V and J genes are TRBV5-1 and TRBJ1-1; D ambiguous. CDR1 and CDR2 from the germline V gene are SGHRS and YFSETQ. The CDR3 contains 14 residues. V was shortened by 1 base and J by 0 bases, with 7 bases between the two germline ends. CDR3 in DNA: TGCGCCAGCAGCTTGATGGATATGAACACTGAAGCTTTCTTT. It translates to CASSLMDMNTEAFF.

This chain's CDR3 is CASRTTGEAFF. The CDR3 coding sequence is TGTGCCAGCAGAACCACAGGTGAAGCTTTCTTT. This chain connects TRBV6-5 to TRBJ1-1, with D possibly matching TRBD1 (5 bases). The length of the CDR3 is 11 residues. V was clipped by 6 bases and J by 7 bases, with 9 bases between them. CDR1 MNHEY and CDR2 SVGAGI come from the germline V gene.

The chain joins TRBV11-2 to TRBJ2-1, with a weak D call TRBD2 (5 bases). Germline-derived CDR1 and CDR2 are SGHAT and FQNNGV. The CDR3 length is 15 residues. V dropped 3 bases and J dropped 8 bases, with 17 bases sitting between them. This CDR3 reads CASSLELTGYDEQFF. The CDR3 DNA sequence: TGTGCCAGCAGCTTGGAGCTTACGGGGTACGATGAGCAGTTCTTC.

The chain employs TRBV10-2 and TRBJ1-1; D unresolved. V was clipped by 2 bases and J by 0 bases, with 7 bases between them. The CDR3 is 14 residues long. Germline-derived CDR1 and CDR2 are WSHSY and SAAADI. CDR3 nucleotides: TGCGCCAGCAGTGAGAAGGAAATGAACACTGAAGCTTTCTTT. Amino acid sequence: CASSEKEMNTEAFF.

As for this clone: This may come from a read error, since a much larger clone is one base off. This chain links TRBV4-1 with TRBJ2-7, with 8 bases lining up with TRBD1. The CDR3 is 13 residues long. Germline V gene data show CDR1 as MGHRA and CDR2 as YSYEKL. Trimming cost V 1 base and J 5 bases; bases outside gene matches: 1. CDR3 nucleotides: TGCGCCAGCAGCCAAGCGACAGGGGACGAGCAGTACTTC. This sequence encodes CASSQATGDEQYF.